This T cell receptor (beta chain) came from a study of low-dose radiotherapy and immunotherapy resistance in tumors. About the study: Cohort 2 was treated with 1 Gy per fraction every two weeks, amounting to 13 Gy across 26 weeks. Intravenous cyclophosphamide at 200 mg/m2 preceded radiation and immunotherapy by one day, every two weeks.

As for this clonotype: A read error is the likely source, as a far larger clone sits one nucleotide away.

Covering alpha and beta chains, TRAV- and TRBV-specific primers were used for the first-strand cDNA. With a V-primer adapter and a constant-region primer, TCRs were amplified for about 20 PCR cycles. In vitro transcription served to amplify the mRNA that had been isolated. In TCRdb, the reads were re-called with MiXCR into one record per CDR3 protein. The data show tens of thousands of distinct CDR3 sequences, roughly 19% seen once. CDR3 length: 15 amino acids. Regarding time point: before trial treatment. Those who qualified had advanced solid tumors (lacking tumor-infiltrating lymphocytes). The source material was PBMCs, sampled before treatment. This TCR was sampled from a male donor with prostate cancer. This rearrangement joins TRBV26 to TRBJ2-7; TRBD1 was called by the table and not checked on the DNA. TRBV26 is recorded as a pseudogene. The CDR3: CASSPAGQGSYEQHF. In DNA, the CDR3 is TGTGCCAGCAGTCCTGCGGGACAGGGCTCCTACGAGCAGCACTTC.